This T cell receptor beta chain was recovered during a study of blood T cell repertoires in COVID-19. Background on the study: COVID-19 samples collected from the United States, Italy and Spain covered acute and convalescent phases.

The sample holds a few counts of this clone. Methods used by the authors: Using reference gene primer amplification, nucleated cell counts were estimated. Here immunoSEQ multiplex PCR was the method, and the copy in TCRdb shows in-frame clones only, minus some. Clone size and the V and J calls come from that table; the DNA yielded D and trimming. The table shows tens of thousands of clones, with 86% occurring only once. This sequence was found in a man at least 80 years old with COVID-19, enrolled during active disease. Sequencing input: peripheral blood.

The CDR3 spells CASSDPTGVQPQHF. The CDR3 region has the DNA TGTGCCAGCAGTGACCCGACAGGGGTTCAGCCCCAGCATTTT. The chain has TRBV6-2 or TRBV6-3 and TRBJ1-5; TRBD1 matches 8 bases. This CDR3 is built from 14 residues. The J segment lost 6 bases and the V segment lost 5 bases, leaving 6 bases of the junction unmatched. CDR1 is MNHEY, CDR2 SVGEGT, per germline.